This T cell receptor beta chain came from a study of T cells in Graves' hyperthyroidism and ophthalmopathy. TCR beta CDR3 regions were amplified from RNA. Researchers ran a first-round RT-PCR on the TCR CDR3 using the HTBI primer set. A single record per CDR3 protein comes from TCRdb applying MiXCR to the multiplex PCR reads. The data show around 420,000 distinct CDR3 sequences, roughly 14% seen once. This TCR was sampled from a woman younger than 30 with Graves' hyperthyroidism. The sample taken for sequencing was blood.

CDR3 amino acids: CASSYVASPSTDTQYF. CDR3 nucleotide sequence: TGTGCCAGCAGTTACGTGGCGTCCCCTAGCACAGATACGCAGTATTTT. The chain recombines TRBV6-2 or TRBV6-3 with TRBJ2-3, with D unclear. The V and J ends lost 2 bases and 0 bases respectively, with 12 bases between them. The V gene's germline CDR1 is MNHEY and CDR2 SVGEGT. The CDR3 totals 16 residues.